One T cell receptor beta chain is described in this entry. Its antigen remains unidentified. The data were taken from a study of blood T cells in healthy people across ages. The germline CDR1 and CDR2 sequences are MNHNY and SVGAGI (reference sequence). The CDR3 extends over 11 amino acids. Trimming removed 6 bases from V and 6 bases from J, with 8 bases in between. Overall study findings and caveats: In long-lived donors, naive CD4+ cell counts and diversity exceeded those of aged donors. Naive and antigen-experienced cells were not separated, limiting conclusive comparison.

Through a sample-barcoded 5' primer and a J-beta primer mix, a second PCR was run for roughly 6 to 11 cycles. TCRdb ran MiXCR on the 5' RACE reads and lists one entry per CDR3 protein. The repertoire has 750,000 to 950,000 distinct CDR3 sequences, under 30% of them found once; the top ten carry around 3%. Ten milliliters was the volume of peripheral blood drawn from each donor. This sample was shared with a second study, whose subject was T cells of mothers and their children.

This receptor was taken from a boy younger than 18 in good health. Sequencing was carried out using blood. The gene calls are TRBV6-6 and TRBJ1-2, with D uncertain. The CDR3 coding sequence is TGTGCCAGCAGAGGCGAAAATGGCTACACCTTC. Protein product: CASRGENGYTF.